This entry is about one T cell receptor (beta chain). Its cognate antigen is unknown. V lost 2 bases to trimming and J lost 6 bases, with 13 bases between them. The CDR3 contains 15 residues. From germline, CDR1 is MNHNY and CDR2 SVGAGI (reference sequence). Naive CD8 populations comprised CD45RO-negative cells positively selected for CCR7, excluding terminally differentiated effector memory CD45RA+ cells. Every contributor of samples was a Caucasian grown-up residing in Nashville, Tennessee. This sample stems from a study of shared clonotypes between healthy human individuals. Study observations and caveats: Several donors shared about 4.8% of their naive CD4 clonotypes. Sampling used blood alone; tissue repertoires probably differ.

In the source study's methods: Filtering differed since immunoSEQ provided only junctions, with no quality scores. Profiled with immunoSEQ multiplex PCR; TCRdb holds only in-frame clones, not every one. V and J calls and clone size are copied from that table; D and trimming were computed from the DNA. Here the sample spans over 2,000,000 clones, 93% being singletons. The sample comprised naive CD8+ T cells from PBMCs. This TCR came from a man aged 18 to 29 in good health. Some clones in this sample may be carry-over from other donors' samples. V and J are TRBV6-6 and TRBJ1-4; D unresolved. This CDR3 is CASSYPFAVDEKLFF. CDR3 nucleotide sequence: TGTGCCAGCAGTTACCCCTTCGCGGTTGATGAAAAACTGTTTTTT.